The present T cell receptor (beta chain) was sequenced within a study of shared clonotypes between healthy human individuals. Regarding the study as a whole: Tissue TCR repertoires likely differ from these blood-only repertoires.

The donor population consisted of healthy HIV-negative adults with no recent acute infections or vaccinations. As to this clone: Its antigen remains unidentified. Other DNA sequences in this sample translate to the same CDR3.

Original analysis: ImmunoSEQ supplied junction-only sequences lacking quality scores, so filtering was different. The assay was immunoSEQ multiplex PCR, and TCRdb's table has in-frame clones only and misses some. That table is the source of V, J and clone size, and D and trimming were worked out from the DNA. The table records fewer than 600,000 clones, 70% to 80% of them present only once. Germline V gene data show CDR1 as SGDLS and CDR2 as YYNGEE. This CDR3 has 16 residues. V lost 0 bases, J lost 1 base, and 4 bases stayed unmatched. Sample: PBMCs. The clonotype was recovered from a woman aged 35 to 49 in good health. Some clones in this sample may be carry-over from other donors' samples. The chain is built from TRBV9 and TRBJ2-7; 10 bases are shared with TRBD2. This chain's CDR3 is CASSVGPSGGSYEQYF. The CDR3 DNA reads TGTGCCAGCAGCGTAGGACCTAGCGGGGGATCCTACGAGCAGTACTTC.